This TCR beta chain was recorded in a study of T cells in Graves' hyperthyroidism and ophthalmopathy. The investigators amplified TCR beta CDR3 regions from RNA transcripts. When the TCR CDR3 underwent first-round RT-PCR, the HTBI primer set was used. MiXCR was run by TCRdb on the multiplex PCR reads, yielding one entry per CDR3 protein. The sample lists hundreds of thousands of distinct CDR3 sequences; more than 13% were seen once. This clonotype was seen at least ten times. Trimming stripped 7 bases from V and 4 bases from J, with 13 bases between. The CDR3 has 13 residues. Germline-derived CDR1 and CDR2 are SNHLY and FYNNEI.

The V call is TRBV2, the J call TRBJ1-2; unclear D gene. This TCR was sampled from a man aged 50 or older with Graves' ophthalmopathy. Sequenced: blood. The CDR3 DNA reads TGTGCCAGCACAAGGGAGTTTATCTATGGCTACACCTTC. Protein product: CASTREFIYGYTF.